This T cell receptor (beta chain) was found in a study of cytomegalovirus exposure and HLA in healthy donors. Sequenced by immunoSEQ multiplex PCR; TCRdb stores in-frame clones only, minus some. This table has about 38,000 clones, over 85% appearing once. This clone appeared once. Its cognate antigen is unknown. This CDR3 is built from 12 residues. Germline assignment: CDR1 SGHNT and CDR2 YYREEE (reference sequence). With 4 bases removed from V and 4 bases from J, the gap between germline ends came to 8 bases. Study outcomes and limitations: Usually a TCR sequence was rare, but some public TCRs were found in many donors.

V is TRBV5-4 and J is TRBJ1-1; a possible D gene is TRBD1 (5 bases). The specimen sequenced was PBMCs. This clonotype was sampled from a man aged 18 to 30 in good health and CMV-seronegative. Here the CDR3 DNA reads TGTGCCAGCAGCCAAGACAGCACTGAAGCTTTCTTT. Its protein is CASSQDSTEAFF.